Listed here are 13 T cell receptor beta chains from one sample, sequenced in a study of cytomegalovirus exposure and HLA in healthy donors. Measured with immunoSEQ multiplex PCR; TCRdb has only the in-frame clones, and not every one. The table shows 200,000 to 250,000 clones, with 87% occurring only once. Sequencing was done on a sample of PBMCs. These receptors were collected from a man younger than 35 in good health and CMV-seronegative.

The chain couples TRBV9 to TRBJ1-6; 8 bases align to TRBD1. Per the germline V gene, CDR1 is SGDLS and CDR2 is YYNGEE. J gave up 10 bases and V 3 bases, and 9 bases lay outside the gene matches. The CDR3 is 15 residues long. The CDR3 reads CASSDTGTGVSPLHF. CDR3 sequence (DNA): TGTGCCAGCAGCGACACCGGGACAGGAGTCTCACCCCTCCACTTT.

This chain connects TRBV4-1 to TRBJ1-6; TRBD1 matches 8 bases. The germline CDR1 and CDR2 sequences are MGHRA and YSYEKL. The CDR3 totals 14 residues. The ends lost 4 bases at V and 7 bases at J; junction bases unmatched: 3. The CDR3 DNA reads as TGCGCCAGCAGCCGGACAGGGTTAAATTCACCCCTCCACTTT. Translated: CASSRTGLNSPLHF.

The chain recombines TRBV12-5 with TRBJ2-3; weak D call: TRBD2 (6 bases). Trimming cost V 7 bases and J 3 bases, with 17 bases left between them. Looked up from germline, CDR1 is LGHNT and CDR2 is FRNRAP. The length of the CDR3 is 15 residues. CDR3 in DNA: TGTGCTAGTGCCGCGGGGCTCTCTAGAACAGATACGCAGTATTTT. It translates to CASAAGLSRTDTQYF.

This clone was seen only a few times. At the DNA level, this CDR3 is encoded by other sequences in the same sample as well. This chain connects TRBV28 to TRBJ1-2; D not certain. The CDR3 is 10 residues long. Trimming left V 4 bases short and J 5 bases short, with 2 bases between. Germline CDR1 is MDHEN and CDR2 is SYDVKM. CDR3 in DNA: TGTGCCAGCAGTTCGTATGGCTACACCTTC. Protein: CASSSYGYTF.

The rearrangement joins TRBV4-3 to TRBJ1-1; D remains ambiguous. This CDR3 is built from 15 residues. Trimming stripped 2 bases from V and 4 bases from J, with 14 bases between. Germline lookup yields CDR1 LGHNA and CDR2 YSLEER. The CDR3 DNA reads as TGCGCCAGCAGCCAAAACGTAAACGTCGGCACTGAAGCTTTCTTT. This encodes CASSQNVNVGTEAFF.

The gene calls are TRBV18 and TRBJ2-7; a possible D gene is TRBD1 (6 bases). V lost 3 bases and J 0 bases, leaving 9 bases between the germline ends. Per the germline V gene, CDR1 is KGHSH and CDR2 is LQKENI. The CDR3 spans 14 residues. CDR3: CASSPGTSSYEQYF. Here the CDR3 DNA reads TGTGCCAGCTCACCGGGGACAAGCTCCTACGAGCAGTACTTC.

The CDR3 protein is CASSARGRHQPQHF. CDR3 nucleotide sequence: TGTGCCAGCAGCGCAAGGGGGCGTCATCAGCCCCAGCATTTT. The chain couples TRBV21-1 to TRBJ1-5; the table names TRBD1, a call not compared with the DNA. TRBV21-1 is shown as a pseudogene. The CDR3 length is 14 residues.

This clone was observed a few times. The chain carries TRBV11-2 and TRBJ2-7; the match to TRBD2 covers 15 bases. J lost 7 bases, V lost 0 bases, and 7 bases had no gene match. Germline V gene data show CDR1 as SGHAT and CDR2 as FQNNGV. The CDR3 totals 17 residues. The DNA for the CDR3 is TGTGCCAGCAGCTTAGATCCCGGACTAGCGGGAGGGCTAGAGCAGTACTTC. This codes for CASSLDPGLAGGLEQYF.

The V gene is TRBV6-5, the J gene TRBJ2-2, with 11 nucleotides matching TRBD1. CDR1 and CDR2 from the germline V gene are MNHEY and SVGAGI. The CDR3 has 16 residues. V was pared by 0 bases and J by 6 bases, with 3 bases of the junction left unmatched. The CDR3 DNA sequence: TGTGCCAGCAGTTACTCGAGGGGACAGGGGGCCGGGGAGCTGTTTTTT. Its protein is CASSYSRGQGAGELFF.

The chain combines TRBV30 with TRBJ2-7; perhaps TRBD1 as D (7 bases). Germline loops: CDR1 GTSNPN, CDR2 SVGIG (reference sequence). The CDR3 runs 15 residues. The germline V and J ends were trimmed by 0 bases and 5 bases, with 17 bases remaining between them. The CDR3 DNA reads as TGTGCCTGGAGTGTCGCAGGGGGGTCACTCCACGAGCAGTACTTC. Translation gives CAWSVAGGSLHEQYF.

This CDR3 is CASSQAQGIFQETQYF. The CDR3 bases are TGCGCCAGCAGCCAAGCCCAGGGGATATTCCAAGAGACCCAGTACTTC. This sequence joins TRBV4-1 and TRBJ2-5; possible D gene TRBD1, 6 bases. The V end lost 1 base, the J end lost 1 base, and 13 bases lay between the germline ends. Germline V lookup: CDR1 MGHRA, CDR2 YSYEKL. This CDR3 has 16 residues.

The rearrangement links TRBV5-1 to TRBJ2-5; D gene uncertain. The CDR3 is 13 residues long. Germline lookup yields CDR1 SGHRS and CDR2 YFSETQ. V lost 6 bases, J lost 2 bases, and 11 bases lay in between. The CDR3 DNA is TGCGCCAGCAAAAAAGGCGGACAAGAGACCCAGTACTTC. The encoded protein is CASKKGGQETQYF.

This rearrangement joins TRBV6-1 to TRBJ2-6; D is uncertain. Trimming took off 6 bases at V and 4 bases at J, with 7 bases between the two ends. Per germline, CDR1 MNHNS and CDR2 SASEGT. The CDR3 has 13 residues. The CDR3 loop is CASRAPGANVLTF. CDR3 in DNA: TGTGCCAGCAGAGCTCCCGGGGCCAACGTCCTGACTTTC.